The entry below gives a single TCR beta chain sequence along with its context. V was pared by 1 base and J by 6 bases, with 18 bases between. Germline CDR1 MGHRA, CDR2 YSYEKL. The CDR3 covers 16 residues. The sample originates from a study of T cell changes during pregnancy in multiple sclerosis. The table came from immunoSEQ multiplex PCR; TCRdb's copy has only in-frame clones and leaves some out. The sample has some 87,000 clones, over 90% seen once; the top ten hold about 1%. The input for sequencing was peripheral blood, taken in the second trimester of pregnancy. The clonotype was recovered from a female donor with multiple sclerosis, enrolled in a pregnancy study. This chain uses TRBV4-1 with TRBJ1-1; D is possibly TRBD1 (6 bases). CDR3 residues: CASSQVGRGGGAEAFF. The CDR3 region has the DNA TGCGCCAGCAGCCAAGTGGGGAGAGGGGGGGGCGCTGAAGCTTTCTTT.